This T cell receptor (beta chain) comes out of a study of blood T cells in healthy people across ages. The overall study: Every two T cells gave about one barcoded beta molecule via template switching. Study-level findings and limits: Investigators viewed diversity estimates from one million T cells as underestimates, the study reported. As age increased, TCR beta diversity per million T cells fell in a roughly linear fashion.

Germline V gives CDR1 SQVTM, CDR2 ANQGSEA. The CDR3 has 12 residues. Trimming pared 8 bases from V and 6 bases from J, leaving 17 bases between. A second PCR of 7 to 11 cycles used a sample-barcoded 5' primer and a J-beta primer mix. Each CDR3 protein gets one entry after TCRdb re-called the 5' RACE reads with MiXCR. The sample has about 730,000 distinct CDR3 sequences; 35% to 45% are singletons. With respect to this clonotype: Its cognate antigen is unknown.

This chain uses TRBV29-1 with TRBJ2-7; TRBD1 or TRBD2 may be the D gene (5 bases each). The receptor comes from a woman between 55 and 75 years old in good health. The sample was blood. Written as DNA, the CDR3 is TGCAGCAACGGGACGCCCGGACGCGAGCAGTACTTC. Protein product: CSNGTPGREQYF.